Below, 26 T cell receptor beta chains from the same sample are listed, as sequenced in a study of cytomegalovirus exposure and HLA in healthy donors. The PCR had 60 Vbeta and 13 Jbeta primers. Here immunoSEQ multiplex PCR was the method, and the copy in TCRdb shows in-frame clones only, minus some. The profile covers around 95,000 clones, with about three quarters appearing a single time and about a tenth taken by the ten largest. Sequenced material: PBMCs. These receptors were collected from a man aged 25-40 years in good health and CMV-seropositive.

The chain joins TRBV19 to TRBJ1-4; a possible D gene is TRBD1 (6 bases). V shed 6 bases and J shed 0 bases, with 17 bases lying between them. Germline assignment: CDR1 LNHDA and CDR2 SQIVND (reference sequence). The CDR3 totals 17 residues. As DNA, the CDR3 is TGTGCCAGTAGCCCAGGGGAAGGGCTTGCAACTAATGAAAAACTGTTTTTT. Protein: CASSPGEGLATNEKLFF.

About this clone: One junction end disagrees with the germline gene, perhaps due to a read error. The rearrangement joins TRBV7-9 to TRBJ1-2; D may be TRBD1 (6 bases). CDR1 and CDR2 (germline): SEHNR, FQNEAQ (reference sequence). The CDR3 contains 16 residues. The CDR3 nucleotides are TGTTCCAGCAGCTTAGCGCTGGACAGCGCGAAGTATGGCTACACCTTC. Protein sequence: CSSSLALDSAKYGYTF.

The chain is built from TRBV10-2 and TRBJ1-5; TRBD1 might be the D (5 bases). This CDR3 spans 13 amino acids. Deletions cut 5 bases from V and 6 bases from J, with 11 bases between. Germline V gene lookup returns CDR1 WSHSY and CDR2 SAAADI. The chain's CDR3 is CASSHQGGQPQHF. For the CDR3, the DNA is TGCGCCAGCAGTCACCAGGGCGGTCAGCCCCAGCATTTT.

This chain uses TRBV5-4 with TRBJ1-2; 9 bases are shared with TRBD1. CDR1 and CDR2 (germline): SGHNT, YYREEE (reference sequence). J lost 7 bases, V lost 4 bases, and 8 bases had no gene match. This CDR3 region has 14 residues. CDR3 protein: CASSAPGQGFGYTF. CDR3 nucleotides: TGTGCCAGCAGCGCACCGGGACAGGGTTTTGGCTACACCTTC.

The rearrangement uses TRBV6-5 and TRBJ1-2; D remains ambiguous. The germline gives CDR1 MNHEY, CDR2 SVGAGI. This CDR3 comprises 14 residues. With 5 bases removed from V and 4 bases from J, the gap between germline ends came to 14 bases. DNA for the CDR3: TGTGCCAGCAGTCACTTTACAGAGTCCTATGGCTACACCTTC. Translation: CASSHFTESYGYTF.

This clone was observed a few times. Other nucleotide sequences from this sample produce the same CDR3. The rearrangement joins TRBV5-4 to TRBJ2-3; no clear D gene. V was cut by 4 bases and J by 3 bases, with 6 bases left in between. CDR3 length equals 12 residues. CDR1 is SGHNT, CDR2 YYREEE, per germline (reference sequence). The CDR3 loop reads CASSLSTDTQYF. The CDR3 bases are TGTGCCAGCAGCCTCTCTACAGATACGCAGTATTTT.

The V gene is TRBV27, the J gene TRBJ2-3; TRBD2 might be the D (5 bases). Germline loops: CDR1 MNHEY, CDR2 SMNVEV (reference sequence). The CDR3 sequence is 16 residues long. With 7 bases removed from V and 2 bases from J, the gap between germline ends came to 19 bases. CDR3 in amino acids: CASTSNGNLHTDTQYF. The CDR3 nucleotides read TGTGCCAGCACCTCCAACGGGAACTTACACACAGATACGCAGTATTTT.

CDR3 DNA sequence: TGTGCCAGCAGCTTCGGGGTTGGCGAGCAGTACTTC. Translation: CASSFGVGEQYF. This chain connects TRBV11-2 to TRBJ2-7; weak D call: TRBD2 (5 bases). V gave up 3 bases and J gave up 6 bases, with 9 bases separating them. The CDR3 loop spans 12 amino acids. Germline V lookup: CDR1 SGHAT, CDR2 FQNNGV.

The rearrangement uses TRBV19 and TRBJ1-1, with TRBD1 as a possible D gene (5 bases). The V end was cut by 7 bases, the J end by 3 bases, with 12 bases between. Germline V CDR1 and CDR2: LNHDA, SQIVND (reference sequence). This CDR3 comprises 13 residues. The CDR3 loop reads CASKWGYYTEAFF. CDR3 coding DNA: TGTGCCAGTAAATGGGGCTATTACACTGAAGCTTTCTTT.

In this sample, this clone turned up a few times. The V and J genes are TRBV5-1 and TRBJ1-6; 8 bases are a match to TRBD1. The CDR3 runs to 16 residues. From germline, CDR1 is SGHRS and CDR2 YFSETQ. The V and J ends lost 4 bases and 0 bases, in that order; junction bases with no gene match: 3. The CDR3 sequence is CASSRQGSSYNSPLHF. In nucleotides, the CDR3 is TGCGCCAGCAGCCGACAGGGGAGCTCCTATAATTCACCCCTCCACTTT.

V is TRBV7-9 and J is TRBJ1-4; 10 bases are shared with TRBD1. Germline CDR1 SEHNR, CDR2 FQNEAQ (reference sequence). Losses at the gene ends were 5 bases for V and 7 bases for J; bases not matched to a gene: 4. CDR3 length equals 14 residues. The CDR3 DNA is TGTGCCAGCAGCCCCGGGACAGGGGTTGAAAAACTGTTTTTT. This gives the protein CASSPGTGVEKLFF.

In DNA form, the CDR3 reads TGTGCCAGCAGCCCCGGGACACCCCGTTTTGCTCAGTACTTC. This gives the protein CASSPGTPRFAQYF. This rearrangement joins TRBV28 to TRBJ2-4, with D tentatively TRBD1 (6 bases). Trimming took off 6 bases at V and 12 bases at J, with 21 bases between the two ends. The CDR3 spans 14 residues. Germline values: CDR1 MDHEN, CDR2 SYDVKM.

V gene TRBV27 combines with J gene TRBJ1-5, with 8 positions matching TRBD1. The CDR3 spans 15 residues. Germline CDR1 and CDR2: MNHEY and SMNVEV (reference sequence). Unmatched junction bases numbered 11, after V lost 5 bases and J lost 8 bases. The CDR3 loop is CASSRQGLQSKPQHF. CDR3 DNA: TGTGCCAGCAGTCGACAGGGGCTCCAGAGTAAGCCCCAGCATTTT.

The rearrangement joins TRBV28 to TRBJ1-6, with a possible D match to TRBD1 (5 bases). Trimming shortened V by 6 bases and J by 11 bases, and 17 bases separated the two germline ends. The CDR3 has 14 residues. Germline loops: CDR1 MDHEN, CDR2 SYDVKM. DNA of the CDR3: TGTGCCAGCAGGACCTTCGCGGACACAGCACCCCTCCACTTT. Protein sequence: CASRTFADTAPLHF.

The V and J genes are TRBV4-2 and TRBJ1-2; 7 nucleotides align to TRBD1. The CDR3 totals 16 residues. Germline CDR1 and CDR2: LGHNA and YNFKEQ. The J segment lost 0 bases and the V segment lost 1 base, leaving 5 bases of the junction unmatched. The CDR3 nucleotides read TGTGCCAGCAGCCAAGGGCATGACAGGGCTAACTATGGCTACACCTTC. Translated: CASSQGHDRANYGYTF.

The chain uses TRBV9 and TRBJ2-3, with TRBD2 as a possible D gene (5 bases). Germline CDR1 and CDR2: SGDLS and YYNGEE. The CDR3 has 15 residues. The V end was cut by 0 bases, the J end by 3 bases, with 11 bases between. The CDR3 region is CASSVAGYRTDTQYF. The CDR3 DNA follows: TGTGCCAGCAGCGTAGCGGGGTATCGGACAGATACGCAGTATTTT.

This clone has a single count. This chain joins TRBV27 and TRBJ1-1, with 8 bases that match TRBD1. This CDR3 has 16 amino acids. V lost 6 bases, J lost 5 bases, and 14 bases stayed unmatched. CDR1 MNHEY and CDR2 SMNVEV come from the germline V gene (reference sequence). The CDR3 nucleotides read TGTGCCAGCAGCCGAGCCGACAGGGGCAGGTATACTGAAGCTTTCTTT. Protein: CASSRADRGRYTEAFF.

This chain connects TRBV2 to TRBJ2-5; 14 bases are a match to TRBD2. V shed 6 bases, J shed 5 bases, and the junction held 5 bases outside the gene matches. This CDR3 contains 15 residues. Germline V gene sequence: CDR1 SNHLY, CDR2 FYNNEI. For the CDR3, the DNA is TGTGCCAGCAGATTCGGGACTAGCGGGGGTGAGACCCAGTACTTC. It codes for CASRFGTSGGETQYF.

J is TRBJ2-7 and V is TRBV11-2, with a possible D match to TRBD2 (6 bases). Trimming left V 7 bases short and J 3 bases short, with 16 bases between. This CDR3 is 14 amino acids long. Germline CDR1 and CDR2: SGHAT and FQNNGV. The CDR3 loop is CASMPRSGDYEQYF. As DNA, the CDR3 is TGTGCCAGCATGCCAAGGTCGGGGGACTACGAGCAGTACTTC.

The V gene is TRBV10-2, the J gene TRBJ2-5, with TRBD1 as a possible D gene (6 bases). The closer fit of TRBJ2-7 to the DNA end suggests the J call may be wrong. From germline, CDR1 is WSHSY and CDR2 SAAADI. This CDR3 comprises 15 residues. CDR3 nucleotide sequence: TGCGCCAGCAGTGAGTCGTCGGGACAAGCCTACGAGCAGTACTTC. It codes for CASSESSGQAYEQYF.

Note on this clone: In the same sample, other DNA sequences code for this CDR3. As DNA, the CDR3 is TGTGCCAGCAGCCCGGGACTAGCACACGAGCAGTACTTC. It translates to CASSPGLAHEQYF. J is TRBJ2-7 and V is TRBV9; TRBD2 matches at 9 bases. Germline lookup yields CDR1 SGDLS and CDR2 YYNGEE. This CDR3 contains 13 residues. Trimming removed 4 bases from V and 5 bases from J; junction bases left unmatched: 4.

J is TRBJ1-4 and V is TRBV11-2, with D maybe TRBD1 (5 bases). V was clipped by 3 bases and J by 5 bases, with 13 bases between them. Germline CDR1 SGHAT, CDR2 FQNNGV. The CDR3 extends over 15 amino acids. The CDR3 coding sequence is TGTGCCAGCAGCTTTTCTCCAGGGCAGAATGAAAAACTGTTTTTT. Amino acid sequence: CASSFSPGQNEKLFF.

V is TRBV9 and J is TRBJ2-4, with a weak D call TRBD2 (7 bases). Trimming cost V 0 bases and J 8 bases, with 15 bases left between them. The CDR3 runs 15 residues. Germline lookup yields CDR1 SGDLS and CDR2 YYNGEE. The CDR3 sequence: CASSVAGGFGDIQYF. The CDR3 nucleotides are TGTGCCAGCAGCGTAGCGGGGGGCTTCGGCGACATTCAGTACTTC.

The chain links TRBV15 to TRBJ2-5; weak D call: TRBD1 (7 bases). Trimming pared 4 bases from V and 1 base from J, leaving 16 bases between. This CDR3 contains 16 residues. The germline V gene encodes CDR1 LNHNV and CDR2 YYDKDF (reference sequence). The CDR3 nucleotides read TGTGCCACCAGCATAGACGACAGGGAGGTCCAAGAGACCCAGTACTTC. This codes for CATSIDDREVQETQYF.

The V call is TRBV19, the J call TRBJ2-1, with TRBD1 matching over 7 bases. The germline gives CDR1 LNHDA, CDR2 SQIVND (reference sequence). This CDR3 spans 15 amino acids. With 3 bases clipped from V and 0 bases from J, the junction kept 2 bases outside the gene matches. The CDR3 DNA follows: TGTGCCAGTAGTATGGACAGGAGCTCCTACAATGAGCAGTTCTTC. This translates into CASSMDRSSYNEQFF.

This chain links TRBV19 with TRBJ2-7, with unresolved D. Per the germline V gene, CDR1 is LNHDA and CDR2 is SQIVND (reference sequence). The CDR3 spans 13 residues. The germline V and J ends were trimmed by 6 bases and 0 bases, with 9 bases remaining between them. The CDR3 DNA reads as TGTGCCAGTAGGGAGAAAACCTCCTACGAGCAGTACTTC. This codes for CASREKTSYEQYF.